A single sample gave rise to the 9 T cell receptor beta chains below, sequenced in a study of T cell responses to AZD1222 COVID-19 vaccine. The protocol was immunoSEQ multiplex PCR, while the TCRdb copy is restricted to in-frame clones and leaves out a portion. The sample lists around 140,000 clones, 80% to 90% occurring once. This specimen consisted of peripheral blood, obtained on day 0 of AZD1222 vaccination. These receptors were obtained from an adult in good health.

The CDR3, as DNA: TGTGCCAGCAGCCCGACAGGCCTTTCGAACACTGAAGCTTTCTTT. Translating it yields CASSPTGLSNTEAFF. V and J are TRBV7-9 and TRBJ1-1; D is perhaps TRBD1 (6 bases). CDR1 is SEHNR and CDR2 is FQNEAQ in the germline V gene (reference sequence). Trimming cost V 5 bases and J 1 base, with 14 bases left between them. The CDR3 length is 15 residues.

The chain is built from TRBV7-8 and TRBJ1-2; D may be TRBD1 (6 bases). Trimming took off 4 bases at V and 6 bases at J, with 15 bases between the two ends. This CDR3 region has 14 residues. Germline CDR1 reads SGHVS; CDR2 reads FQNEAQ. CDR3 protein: CASSSMTGTHGYTF. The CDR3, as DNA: TGTGCCAGCAGCTCGATGACAGGAACACATGGCTACACCTTC.

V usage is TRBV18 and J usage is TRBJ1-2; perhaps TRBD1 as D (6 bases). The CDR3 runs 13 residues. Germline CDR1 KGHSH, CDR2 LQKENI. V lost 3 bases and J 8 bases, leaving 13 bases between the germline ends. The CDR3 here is CASSPQGRGGYTF. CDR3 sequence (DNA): TGTGCCAGCTCACCCCAGGGGCGTGGGGGCTACACCTTC.

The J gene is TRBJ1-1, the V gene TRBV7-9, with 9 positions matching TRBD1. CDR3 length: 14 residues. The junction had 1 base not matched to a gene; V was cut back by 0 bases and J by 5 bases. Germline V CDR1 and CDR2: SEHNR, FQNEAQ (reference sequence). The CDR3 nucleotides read TGTGCCAGCAGCTTAGCGACAGGGGGGACTGAAGCTTTCTTT. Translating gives CASSLATGGTEAFF.

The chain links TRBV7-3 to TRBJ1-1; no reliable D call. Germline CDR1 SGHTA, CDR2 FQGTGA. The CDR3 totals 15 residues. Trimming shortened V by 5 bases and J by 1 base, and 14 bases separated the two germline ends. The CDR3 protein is CASSLRGSGNTEAFF. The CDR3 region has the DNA TGTGCCAGCAGCCTGCGAGGATCAGGGAACACTGAAGCTTTCTTT.

CDR3 sequence: CASTNQGVSPLHF. The CDR3 DNA sequence: TGTGCCAGCACCAACCAGGGGGTTTCACCCCTCCACTTT. The chain has TRBV7-9 and TRBJ1-6, with 7 bases that match TRBD1. The junction had 6 bases not matched to a gene; V was cut back by 7 bases and J by 9 bases. CDR1 SEHNR and CDR2 FQNEAQ come from the germline V gene (reference sequence). This CDR3 is built from 13 residues. The full variable domain, in which reference TRBV7-9 and TRBJ1-6 provide the parts outside the CDR3, is DTGVSQNPRHKITKRGQNVTFRCDPISEHNRLYWYRQTLGQGPEFLTYFQNEAQLEKSRLLSDRFSAERPKGSFSTLEIQRTEQGDSAMYLCASTNQGVSPLHFGNGTRLTVT.

CDR3 DNA: TGCGCCACCGCCCAAAGTAACGGCAATCAGCCCCAGCATTTT. The encoded protein is CATAQSNGNQPQHF. This rearrangement joins TRBV10-2 to TRBJ1-5, with no clear D. This CDR3 is built from 14 residues. V was cut by 10 bases and J by 2 bases, with 15 bases left in between. Per the germline V gene, CDR1 is WSHSY and CDR2 is SAAADI.

The CDR3 sequence is CASSLEGRTYEQYF. The CDR3 coding sequence is TGCGCCAGCAGCTTGGAGGGACGGACCTACGAGCAGTACTTC. This chain joins TRBV5-1 and TRBJ2-7, with D perhaps being TRBD1 or TRBD2 (5 bases each). The V gene's germline CDR1 is SGHRS and CDR2 YFSETQ. The CDR3 consists of 14 residues. Trimming pared 0 bases from V and 2 bases from J, leaving 9 bases between.

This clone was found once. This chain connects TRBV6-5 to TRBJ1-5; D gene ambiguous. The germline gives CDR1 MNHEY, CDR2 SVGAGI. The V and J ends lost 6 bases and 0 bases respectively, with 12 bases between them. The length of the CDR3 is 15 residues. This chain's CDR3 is CASRRTGGSNQPQHF. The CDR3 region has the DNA TGTGCCAGCAGACGTACCGGTGGTAGCAATCAGCCCCAGCATTTT.